This T cell receptor beta chain came from a study of OX40 agonist ivuxolimab in advanced cancers. Study information: Cancers in dose escalation were hepatocellular, melanoma, renal cell and head and neck. Aged roughly 23 to 79 with a mean of 60 years, they were around 79% male.

Libraries were prepared by immunoSEQ multiplex PCR; TCRdb keeps only in-frame clonotypes and omits some of them. The repertoire holds about 53,000 clones, with 75% to 85% as singletons. Samples were taken at baseline and on day 1 of cycles 4 and 7. Germline loops: CDR1 MNHEY, CDR2 SVGAGI. V was cut by 6 bases and J by 0 bases, with 13 bases left in between. The CDR3 consists of 15 residues. By sample fraction, this clone is medium-sized. This sequence was found in an adult with an advanced solid tumor such as melanoma, head and neck, liver or kidney cancer. Sequences were derived from CD4+ or CD8+ T cells sorted from blood, sampled in a trial of the OX40 agonist ivuxolimab. This rearrangement joins TRBV6-5 to TRBJ2-3, with D perhaps matching TRBD1 (5 bases). This chain's CDR3 is CASRSLRASTDTQYF. The CDR3 DNA reads TGTGCCAGCAGATCACTCAGGGCTAGCACAGATACGCAGTATTTT.